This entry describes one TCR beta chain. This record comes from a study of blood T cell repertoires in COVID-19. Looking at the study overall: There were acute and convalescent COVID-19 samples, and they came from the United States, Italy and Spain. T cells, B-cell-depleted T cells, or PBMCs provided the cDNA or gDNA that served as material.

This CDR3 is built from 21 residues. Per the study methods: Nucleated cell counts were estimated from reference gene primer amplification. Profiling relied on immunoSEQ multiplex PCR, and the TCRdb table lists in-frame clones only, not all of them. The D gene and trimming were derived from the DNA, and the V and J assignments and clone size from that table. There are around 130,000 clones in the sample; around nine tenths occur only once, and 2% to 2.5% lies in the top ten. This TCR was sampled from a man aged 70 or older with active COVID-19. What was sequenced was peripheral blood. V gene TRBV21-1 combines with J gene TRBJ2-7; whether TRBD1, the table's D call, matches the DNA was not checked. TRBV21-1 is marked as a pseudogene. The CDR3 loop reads CASINRQRTTRQGGFPYEQYF. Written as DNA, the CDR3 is TGTGCCAGCATCAATAGACAAAGAACGACCCGACAGGGGGGATTTCCCTACGAGCAGTACTTC.